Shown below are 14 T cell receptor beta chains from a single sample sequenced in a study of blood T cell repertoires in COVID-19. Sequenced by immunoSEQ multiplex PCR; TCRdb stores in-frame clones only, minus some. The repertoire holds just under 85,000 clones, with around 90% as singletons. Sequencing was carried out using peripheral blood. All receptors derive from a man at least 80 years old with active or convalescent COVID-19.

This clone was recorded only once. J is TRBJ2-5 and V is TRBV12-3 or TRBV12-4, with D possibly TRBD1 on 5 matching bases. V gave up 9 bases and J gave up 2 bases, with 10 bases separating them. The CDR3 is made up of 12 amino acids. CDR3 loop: CASSRVQETQYF. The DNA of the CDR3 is TGTGCCAGTTCCAGGGTGCAAGAGACCCAGTACTTC.

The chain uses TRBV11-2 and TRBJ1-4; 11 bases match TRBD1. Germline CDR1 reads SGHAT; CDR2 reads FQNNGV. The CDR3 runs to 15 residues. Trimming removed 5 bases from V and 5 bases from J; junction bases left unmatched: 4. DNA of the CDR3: TGTGCCAGCAGCACCCGGACAGGGGGCAATGAAAAACTGTTTTTT. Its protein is CASSTRTGGNEKLFF.

The CDR3 here is CASSLYSGNTIYF. The CDR3 DNA follows: TGTGCCAGCAGCCTCTACTCTGGAAACACCATATATTTT. The chain joins TRBV5-6 to TRBJ1-3; D is unclear. Looked up from germline, CDR1 is SGHDT and CDR2 is YYEEEE. The V end lost 4 bases, the J end lost 0 bases, and 5 bases lay between the germline ends. The CDR3 length is 13 residues.

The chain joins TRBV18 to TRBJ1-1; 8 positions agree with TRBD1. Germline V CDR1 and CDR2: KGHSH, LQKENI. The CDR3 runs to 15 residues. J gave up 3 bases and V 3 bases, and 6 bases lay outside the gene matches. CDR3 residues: CASSPDRVGHTEAFF. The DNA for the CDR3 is TGTGCCAGCTCACCGGACAGGGTAGGTCACACTGAAGCTTTCTTT.

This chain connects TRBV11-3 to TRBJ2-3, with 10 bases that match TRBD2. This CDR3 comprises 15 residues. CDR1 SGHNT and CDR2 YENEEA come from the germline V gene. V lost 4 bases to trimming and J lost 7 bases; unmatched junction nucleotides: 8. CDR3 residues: CASSSLAGEANTQYF. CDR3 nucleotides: TGTGCCAGCAGCTCCCTAGCGGGAGAGGCGAATACGCAGTATTTT.

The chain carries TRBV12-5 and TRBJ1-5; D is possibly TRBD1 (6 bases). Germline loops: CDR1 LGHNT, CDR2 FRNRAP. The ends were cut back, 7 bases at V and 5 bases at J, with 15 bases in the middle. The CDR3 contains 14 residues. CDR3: CASAPGQRYQPQHF. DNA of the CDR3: TGTGCTAGTGCTCCGGGACAACGGTATCAGCCCCAGCATTTT.

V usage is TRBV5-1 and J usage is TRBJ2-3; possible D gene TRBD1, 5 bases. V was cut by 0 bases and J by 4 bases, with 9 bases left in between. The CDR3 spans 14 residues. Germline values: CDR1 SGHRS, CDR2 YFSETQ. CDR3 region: CASSLDRPADTQYF. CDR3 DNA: TGCGCCAGCAGCTTGGACAGGCCCGCAGATACGCAGTATTTT. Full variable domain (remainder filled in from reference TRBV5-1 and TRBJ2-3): KAGVTQTPRYLIKTRGQQVTLSCSPISGHRSVSWYQQTPGQGLQFLFEYFSETQRNKGNFPGRFSGRQFSNSRSEMNVSTLELGDSALYLCASSLDRPADTQYFGPGTRLTVL.

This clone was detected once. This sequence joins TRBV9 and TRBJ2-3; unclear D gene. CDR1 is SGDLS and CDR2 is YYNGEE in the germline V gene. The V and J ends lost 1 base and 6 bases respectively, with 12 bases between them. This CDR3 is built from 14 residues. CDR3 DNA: TGTGCCAGCAGCGTAACGTGGTCCCAGGATACGCAGTATTTT. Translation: CASSVTWSQDTQYF.

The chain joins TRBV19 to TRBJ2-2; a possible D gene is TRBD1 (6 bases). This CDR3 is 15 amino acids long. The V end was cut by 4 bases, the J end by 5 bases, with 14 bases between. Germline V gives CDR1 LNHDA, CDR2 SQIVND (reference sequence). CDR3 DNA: TGTGCCAGTAGTAGAATACAGGGTGTGACCGGGGAGCTGTTTTTT. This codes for CASSRIQGVTGELFF. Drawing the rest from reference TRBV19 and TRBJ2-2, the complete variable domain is DGGITQSPKYLFRKEGQNVTLSCEQNLNHDAMYWYRQDPGQGLRLIYYSQIVNDFQKGDIAEGYSVSREKKESFPLTVTSAQKNPTAFYLCASSRIQGVTGELFFGEGSRLTVL.

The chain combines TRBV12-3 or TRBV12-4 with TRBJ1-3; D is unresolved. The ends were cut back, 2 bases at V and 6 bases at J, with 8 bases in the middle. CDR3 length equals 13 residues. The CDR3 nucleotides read TGTGCCAGCAGTTTACTTTTGGCAAACACCATATATTTT. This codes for CASSLLLANTIYF.

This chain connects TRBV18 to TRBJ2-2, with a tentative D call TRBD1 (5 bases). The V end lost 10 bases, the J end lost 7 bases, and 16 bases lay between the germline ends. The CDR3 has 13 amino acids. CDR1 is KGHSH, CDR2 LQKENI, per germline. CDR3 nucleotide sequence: TGTGCCACCCGGGCACAGGACCACGGGGAGCTGTTTTTT. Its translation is CATRAQDHGELFF.

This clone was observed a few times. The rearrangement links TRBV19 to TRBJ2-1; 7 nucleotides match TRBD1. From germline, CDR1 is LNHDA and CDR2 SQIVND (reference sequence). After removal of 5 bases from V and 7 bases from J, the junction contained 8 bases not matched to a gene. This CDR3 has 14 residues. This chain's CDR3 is CASSAWGRGNEQFF. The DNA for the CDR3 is TGTGCCAGTAGTGCTTGGGGCAGGGGGAATGAGCAGTTCTTC.

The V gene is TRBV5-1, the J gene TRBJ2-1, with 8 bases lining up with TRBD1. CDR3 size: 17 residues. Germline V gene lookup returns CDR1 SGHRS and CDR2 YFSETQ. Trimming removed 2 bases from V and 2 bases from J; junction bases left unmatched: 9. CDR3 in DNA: TGCGCCAGCAGCTTCGCCACTCTCAGGGGGCCCTACAATGAGCAGTTCTTC. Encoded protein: CASSFATLRGPYNEQFF.

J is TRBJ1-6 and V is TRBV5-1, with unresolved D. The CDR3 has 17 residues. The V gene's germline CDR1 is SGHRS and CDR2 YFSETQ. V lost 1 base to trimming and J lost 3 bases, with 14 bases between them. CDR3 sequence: CASSLSTPVGYNSPLHF. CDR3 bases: TGCGCCAGCAGCTTGTCGACACCGGTGGGCTATAATTCACCCCTCCACTTT.